This TCR beta chain was sequenced in a study of blood T cell repertoires in COVID-19 (dated by TCRdb to about 2020). For the study in its entirety: Samples from collaborators originated in the United States, Italy and Spain and spanned both the acute and convalescent phases of COVID-19. The material from the prospective study consisted of cDNA or gDNA derived from T cells, B-cell-depleted T cells, or PBMCs. A freely available public database, intended as a resource for researchers studying the immune response to SARS-CoV-2, is where the repertoires were released. Where HLA class I and class II types were available, the types were taken from metadata supplied by the sample provider, not from assay-based typing. Deeply sampled blood TCRbeta repertoires from subjects exposed to, actively infected with, or recovered from COVID-19 were included in the dataset. The sample metadata nearly always contained a de-identified subject ID, COVID-19 status, age in years and sex. Samples came from the ongoing ImmuneRACE study (first 160 participants) plus 1,254 subjects from 6 global collaborators. What the work shows at the level of the full study, not this receptor alone: The amount of clinical and demographic metadata varied by source and participant and was provided uncurated.

The immunoSEQ Assay, a bias-controlled multiplex PCR, was used to amplify TCRbeta CDR3 regions from genomic DNA. On the study's bioinformatics: The number of nucleated cells in each sample was estimated from the amplification of reference gene primers within the assay. To quantify the absolute abundance of each unique TCRbeta CDR3 rearrangement, sequence reads were collapsed and filtered. For each sample, productive Simpson clonality was calculated as the square root of Simpson's diversity index over productive rearrangements. TCRdb retrieved this table from immuneACCESS and kept in-frame rearrangements only. Not all clones are present; in checked studies, unresolved V genes account for under half, and no reason is known for the remainder. V and J calls and clone size come straight from that table; D and trimming were deduced from the DNA. Here the sample has fewer than 250,000 clones; about 89% occur a single time. The ten largest clones add up to 4% to 5.5% of the sample.

Of note for this clone: Its antigen target is currently unknown. Within one base of it there is no much larger clone, and no base qualities were kept.

The collaborating institutions used their own protocols to collect whole blood in K2EDTA tubes. Collaborator samples were shipped for TCRbeta analysis as frozen whole blood, isolated PBMCs, or DNA extracted from either sample type. In the germline V gene, CDR1 corresponds to KGHDR and CDR2 to SFDVKD. Trimmed from V: 4 bases; trimmed from J: 7 bases; junction bases lacking a gene match: 11. The CDR3 has 16 amino acids, counting the end cysteine and phenylalanine. Of the read, only the CDR3 DNA is kept; its 48 bases are in frame from base 1. The receptor chain draws on TRBV24-1 and TRBJ2-1, with 8 bases matching TRBD2. The sequencing input was peripheral blood. This sequence was found in a woman in her forties with acute or convalescent COVID-19. Here is the DNA: TGTGCCACCAGTGACCCGAGCGGGGGCCCCTTAAATGAGCAGTTCTTC. It translates to CATSDPSGGPLNEQFF.